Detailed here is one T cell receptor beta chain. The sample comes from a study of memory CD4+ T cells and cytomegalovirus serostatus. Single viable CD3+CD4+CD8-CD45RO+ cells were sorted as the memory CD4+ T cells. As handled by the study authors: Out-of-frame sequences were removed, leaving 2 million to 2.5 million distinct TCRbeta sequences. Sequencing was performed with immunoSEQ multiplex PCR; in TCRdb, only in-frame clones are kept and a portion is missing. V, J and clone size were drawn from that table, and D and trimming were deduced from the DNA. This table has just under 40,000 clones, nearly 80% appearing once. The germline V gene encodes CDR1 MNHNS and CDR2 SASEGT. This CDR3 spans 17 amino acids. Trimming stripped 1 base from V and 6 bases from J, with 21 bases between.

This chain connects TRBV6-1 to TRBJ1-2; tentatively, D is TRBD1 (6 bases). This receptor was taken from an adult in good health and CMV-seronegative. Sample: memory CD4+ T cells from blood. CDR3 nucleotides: TGTGCCAGCAGTGAAGGGGCCCGGGGGGCCCTCATTGATGGCTACACCTTC. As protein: CASSEGARGALIDGYTF.